This TCR beta chain was identified during a study of T cell repertoires in cytomegalovirus infection. Study details: Public signatures in TCR beta pointed to CMV infection and matching HLA type.

The germline V gene has CDR1 MDHEN and CDR2 SYDVKM. Trimming removed 3 bases from V and 7 bases from J; junction bases left unmatched: 3. The CDR3 runs 13 residues. One entry per CDR3 protein, called by TCRdb with MiXCR from the reads. In the table there are 600,000 to 800,000 distinct CDR3 sequences, about 24% of which are singletons. V and J are TRBV28 and TRBJ2-1; 7 bases line up with TRBD2. The receptor was isolated from a human donor in good health (CMV status not recorded). Some clones in this sample may be carry-over from other donors' samples. The source material was CD8+ T cells from PBMCs. The CDR3 sequence is CASSLEAGNEQFF. CDR3 DNA sequence: TGTGCCAGCAGTTTGGAAGCGGGGAATGAGCAGTTCTTC.